These 5 T cell receptor beta chains share one sample of origin, sequenced in a study of T cells in Graves' hyperthyroidism and ophthalmopathy (dated by TCRdb to the late 2010s). The library came from multiplex PCR. Data came from an Illumina HiSeq 2000. TCR beta CDR3 regions were amplified from RNA transcripts. The TCR CDR3 was subjected to a first round of RT-PCR using the HTBI primer set and the Qiagen OneStep RT-PCR kit. TCRdb trimmed public reads at Q25 via fastp, called clones via MiXCR and kept in-frame beta chains. Duplicate CDR3 protein sequences are folded into a single record with the most common DNA and genes. This sample holds fewer than 350,000 distinct CDR3 sequences; 21% were observed only once. Clones ranked in the top ten supply over 40% of the sample. Specimen: blood. The source is a woman in her forties or fifties with Graves' hyperthyroidism.

V usage is TRBV4-1 and J usage is TRBJ1-1; TRBD1 agrees at 7 bases. V gave up 0 bases and J gave up 7 bases; unmatched junction bases: 8. The length of the CDR3 is 15 residues. CDR1 is MGHRA, CDR2 YSYEKL, per germline. The CDR3 coding sequence is TGCGCCAGCAGCCAAGATCCCAGGGGGGTCTATGAAGCTTTCTTT. This encodes CASSQDPRGVYEAFF.

The gene calls are TRBV20-1 and TRBJ2-7; perhaps TRBD2 as D (5 bases). The V gene lost 1 base and the J gene lost 3 bases, with 7 bases spanning the gap. Germline V lookup: CDR1 DFQATT, CDR2 SNEGSKA (reference sequence). The CDR3 has 12 amino acids. This chain's CDR3 is CSARAGNYEQYF. The CDR3 DNA reads as TGCAGTGCTAGAGCCGGGAACTACGAGCAGTACTTC.

This clonotype was found many times. The V gene is TRBV27, the J gene TRBJ1-2, with 9 nucleotides matching TRBD1. Germline V lookup: CDR1 MNHEY, CDR2 SMNVEV (reference sequence). This CDR3 is built from 15 residues. Trimming cost V 4 bases and J 3 bases; bases outside gene matches: 6. In DNA, the CDR3 is TGTGCCAGCAGTTCACAGGGGGCGGGTGACTATGGCTACACCTTC. Amino acids: CASSSQGAGDYGYTF.

The chain links TRBV5-1 to TRBJ2-7, with D maybe TRBD1 (5 bases). The CDR3 consists of 12 residues. V was shortened by 3 bases and J by 4 bases, with 8 bases between the two germline ends. CDR1 and CDR2 (germline): SGHRS, YFSETQ. This CDR3 is CASSSNRYEQYF. DNA of the CDR3: TGCGCCAGCAGCTCCAACAGGTACGAGCAGTACTTC.

This clonotype was counted a few times. A much larger clonotype is one base distant, so this may be a read error. This chain's CDR3 is CASSPISGSGTDTQYF. CDR3 coding DNA: TGTGCCAGCAGTCCTATTAGCGGGAGTGGCACAGATACGCAGTATTTT. The chain carries TRBV27 and TRBJ2-3; 9 bases fit TRBD2. V was clipped by 5 bases and J by 1 base; unmatched bases: 7. CDR1 is MNHEY and CDR2 is SMNVEV in the germline V gene (reference sequence). The CDR3 loop spans 16 amino acids.